The 24 T cell receptor beta chains given below trace back to one sample, sequenced in a study of blood T cell repertoires in COVID-19. TCRdb's table, derived via immunoSEQ multiplex PCR, lists solely in-frame clones and lacks some. The data hold about 240,000 clones, with 88% observed a single time. Sequencing input: peripheral blood. The receptors were gathered from a woman between 35 and 50 years old who had recovered from COVID-19.

This sequence joins TRBV12-5 and TRBJ2-1; 7 positions match TRBD2. The CDR3 runs to 15 residues. In germline, CDR1 is LGHNT, CDR2 FRNRAP. J lost 7 bases, V lost 4 bases, and 10 bases had no gene match. The CDR3 DNA sequence: TGTGCTAGTGGTTGGGAGGGCGGCTCGTGGAATGAGCAGTTCTTC. Protein product: CASGWEGGSWNEQFF.

The rearrangement joins TRBV6-5 to TRBJ2-2, with D possibly being TRBD2 (5 bases). V shed 8 bases and J shed 6 bases, with 13 bases lying between them. The CDR3 consists of 13 residues. Germline CDR1 MNHEY, CDR2 SVGAGI. CDR3 in amino acids: CASEPPRAGELFF. CDR3 bases: TGTGCCAGCGAGCCCCCGAGGGCCGGGGAGCTGTTTTTT.

The gene calls are TRBV19 and TRBJ2-2; 9 nucleotides align to TRBD2. In germline, CDR1 is LNHDA, CDR2 SQIVND (reference sequence). J was trimmed by 6 bases and V by 2 bases; bases with no gene match: 13. This CDR3 is built from 18 residues. This CDR3 is CASSILRREGPRAGELFF. The CDR3 nucleotides are TGTGCCAGTAGTATATTGAGGCGGGAGGGCCCCAGGGCCGGGGAGCTGTTTTTT.

CDR3 DNA: TGTGCCAGCAGCCTACCGACTAGCGGACGAACCTCCTACAATGAGCAGTTCTTC. This sequence encodes CASSLPTSGRTSYNEQFF. V and J are TRBV27 and TRBJ2-1, with 9 bases fitting TRBD2. The CDR3 sequence is 18 residues long. The trim removed 6 bases at V and 0 bases at J, leaving 12 bases unmatched. The germline gives CDR1 MNHEY, CDR2 SMNVEV (reference sequence).

This clone came up once. This chain joins TRBV7-3 and TRBJ2-4; the match to TRBD2 covers 13 bases. Trimming took 5 bases from V and 8 from J; bases not matched to a gene: 6. Germline V CDR1 and CDR2: SGHTA, FQGTGA. The length of the CDR3 is 15 residues. CDR3 residues: CASSPGTSGTDIQYF. CDR3 in DNA: TGTGCCAGCAGCCCTGGGACTAGCGGGACTGACATTCAGTACTTC.

The CDR3, as DNA: TGTGCCTGGAGCGTGGGGGCGAATCGGGCTTTCTTT. Protein sequence: CAWSVGANRAFF. The gene calls are TRBV30 and TRBJ1-1; perhaps TRBD1 as D (6 bases). The germline gives CDR1 GTSNPN, CDR2 SVGIG (reference sequence). The CDR3 has 12 residues. V was clipped by 3 bases and J by 11 bases, with 16 bases between them. Full variable domain (outside the CDR3, taken from reference TRBV30 and TRBJ1-1): SQTIHQWPATLVQPVGSPLSLECTVEGTSNPNLYWYRQAAGRGLQLLFYSVGIGQISSEVPQNLSASRPQDRQFILSSKKLLLSDSGFYLCAWSVGANRAFFGQGTRLTVV.

V usage is TRBV18 and J usage is TRBJ2-7, with D tentatively TRBD2 (6 bases). Trimming shortened V by 0 bases and J by 0 bases, and 24 bases separated the two germline ends. Germline loops: CDR1 KGHSH, CDR2 LQKENI. This CDR3 is 20 amino acids long. This chain's CDR3 is CASSPPSPSANRPSSYEQYF. CDR3 nucleotide sequence: TGTGCCAGCTCACCACCTTCTCCTAGCGCTAACAGACCAAGCTCCTACGAGCAGTACTTC.

This clone has a single count. The CDR3 DNA follows: TGTGCCAGCAGCCTCCGGCGGGAGAAGCAGTTCTTC. Amino acids: CASSLRREKQFF. The chain is built from TRBV6-2 or TRBV6-3 and TRBJ2-1, with 7 bases matching TRBD2. In germline, CDR1 is MNHEY, CDR2 SVGEGT. The CDR3 totals 12 residues. The V segment lost 6 bases and the J segment 11 bases; nucleotides outside the gene matches: 7.

Notes on this clone: Other DNA sequences in this sample translate to the same CDR3. This CDR3 reads CASSPGLAGGDTQYF. In DNA form, the CDR3 reads TGTGCCAGCAGCCCGGGACTAGCGGGAGGCGATACGCAGTATTTT. This chain uses TRBV28 with TRBJ2-3, with 15 bases that match TRBD2. J lost 6 bases, V lost 6 bases, and 4 bases had no gene match. This CDR3 has 15 residues. CDR1 MDHEN and CDR2 SYDVKM come from the germline V gene.

The V call is TRBV19, the J call TRBJ1-1; TRBD1 matches 8 bases. Germline V gene sequence: CDR1 LNHDA, CDR2 SQIVND (reference sequence). V trimming: 4 bases; J trimming: 1 base; junction bases outside the gene matches: 8. The CDR3 consists of 16 residues. This chain's CDR3 is CASSTLTGAQNTEAFF. CDR3 nucleotide sequence: TGTGCCAGTAGTACCCTGACAGGGGCCCAGAACACTGAAGCTTTCTTT.

This chain links TRBV30 with TRBJ1-5; D unclear. The CDR3 contains 15 residues. V was trimmed by 5 bases and J by 0 bases, leaving 14 bases between them. The germline V gene has CDR1 GTSNPN and CDR2 SVGIG (reference sequence). The CDR3 bases are TGTGCCTGGCGAGGTGGGCAGGCTAGCAATCAGCCCCAGCATTTT. Translation: CAWRGGQASNQPQHF.

In this sample, this clone turned up many times. The chain employs TRBV10-3 and TRBJ1-6, with D possibly TRBD1 on 6 matching bases. Germline V gives CDR1 ENHRY, CDR2 SYGVKD. The length of the CDR3 is 13 residues. The V gene lost 6 bases and the J gene lost 12 bases, with 15 bases spanning the gap. CDR3 sequence reads: CAISDIQGGPLHF. The CDR3 nucleotides are TGTGCCATCAGCGACATACAGGGCGGACCCCTCCACTTT.

The V and J genes are TRBV11-2 and TRBJ2-5; TRBD2 aligns across 7 bases. V was clipped by 5 bases and J by 0 bases; unmatched bases: 12. The CDR3 covers 17 residues. Germline lookup yields CDR1 SGHAT and CDR2 FQNNGV. The CDR3 is CASSRAASGLHQETQYF. The CDR3 nucleotides read TGTGCCAGCAGCCGCGCGGCTAGCGGACTCCACCAAGAGACCCAGTACTTC. The full variable domain, with the rest looked up from reference TRBV11-2 and TRBJ2-5, is EAGVAQSPRYKIIEKRQSVAFWCNPISGHATLYWYQQILGQGPKLLIQFQNNGVVDDSQLPKDRFSAERLKGVDSTLKIQPAKLEDSAVYLCASSRAASGLHQETQYFGPGTRLLVL.

CDR3 nucleotide sequence: TGCAGCGTTCTCGGGACAGGGGGCGTTGGCTACACCTTC. Translating gives CSVLGTGGVGYTF. This chain uses TRBV29-1 with TRBJ1-2; 12 bases fit TRBD1. Germline lookup yields CDR1 SQVTM and CDR2 ANQGSEA. The CDR3 is 13 amino acids. V shed 5 bases and J 7 bases; nucleotides not matched to a gene: 5.

The chain is built from TRBV6-6 and TRBJ1-2, with a possible D match to TRBD1 (5 bases). The germline V gene has CDR1 MNHNY and CDR2 SVGAGI (reference sequence). This CDR3 region has 12 residues. Deletions cut 7 bases from V and 7 bases from J, with 13 bases between. CDR3 in DNA: TGTGCCAGCACCCCAGCGGGGGGTGGCTACACCTTC. Translation: CASTPAGGGYTF.

This chain joins TRBV29-1 and TRBJ1-3; 7 bases match TRBD1. The CDR3 sequence is 16 residues long. From germline, CDR1 is SQVTM and CDR2 ANQGSEA. The junction had 14 bases not matched to a gene; V was cut back by 5 bases and J by 4 bases. The chain's CDR3 is CSVTTGTVSSGNTIYF. CDR3 nucleotide sequence: TGCAGCGTTACTACCGGGACAGTGTCTTCGGGAAACACCATATATTTT.

The rearrangement uses TRBV18 and TRBJ1-2; D remains ambiguous. Deletions cut 6 bases from V and 0 bases from J, with 11 bases between. CDR1 KGHSH and CDR2 LQKENI come from the germline V gene. This CDR3 contains 14 residues. The CDR3 sequence is CASSRANPNYGYTF. CDR3 in DNA: TGTGCCAGCTCCCGCGCCAACCCTAACTATGGCTACACCTTC. The full variable domain, in which reference TRBV18 and TRBJ1-2 provide the parts outside the CDR3, is NAGVMQNPRHLVRRRGQEARLRCSPMKGHSHVYWYRQLPEEGLKFMVYLQKENIIDESGMPKERFSAEFPKEGPSILRIQQVVRGDSAAYFCASSRANPNYGYTFGSGTRLTVV.

The chain has TRBV6-2 or TRBV6-3 and TRBJ2-1; 10 bases are shared with TRBD2. The junction had 3 bases not matched to a gene; V was cut back by 2 bases and J by 8 bases. Germline values: CDR1 MNHEY, CDR2 SVGEGT. The CDR3 totals 14 residues. CDR3 sequence (DNA): TGTGCCAGCAGTTACCCTAGCGGGAGCGATGAGCAGTTCTTC. Its protein is CASSYPSGSDEQFF.

The gene calls are TRBV3-1 (or the pseudogene TRBV3-2) and TRBJ1-1; no reliable D call. Looked up from germline, CDR1 is LGHDT and CDR2 is YNNKEL (reference sequence). The CDR3 sequence is 14 residues long. With 1 base removed from V and 0 bases from J, the gap between germline ends came to 6 bases. CDR3 loop: CASSQGSVNTEAFF. CDR3 sequence (DNA): TGTGCCAGCAGCCAAGGAAGCGTGAACACTGAAGCTTTCTTT.

This sequence joins TRBV15 and TRBJ1-1; a possible D gene is TRBD1 (5 bases). This CDR3 contains 12 residues. The germline V gene encodes CDR1 LNHNV and CDR2 YYDKDF (reference sequence). Trimming left V 5 bases short and J 11 bases short, with 15 bases between. In DNA form, the CDR3 reads TGTGCCACCAGCCGGCGGGCGGGGGAGGCTTTCTTT. Its protein is CATSRRAGEAFF. The complete variable domain, with remaining parts taken from reference TRBV15 and TRBJ1-1, reads DAMVIQNPRYQVTQFGKPVTLSCSQTLNHNVMYWYQQKSSQAPKLLFHYYDKDFNNEADTPDNFQSRRPNTSFCFLDIRSPGLGDTAMYLCATSRRAGEAFFGQGTRLTVV.

The chain has TRBV19 and TRBJ1-1, with 11 bases identical to TRBD1. Trimming took 2 bases from V and 4 from J; bases not matched to a gene: 12. The CDR3 loop spans 18 amino acids. Germline assignment: CDR1 LNHDA and CDR2 SQIVND (reference sequence). The CDR3 DNA sequence: TGTGCCAGTAGTATACCGCCCAGGACAGGGGGCTTTGGCACTGAAGCTTTCTTT. It is translated as CASSIPPRTGGFGTEAFF.

The J gene is TRBJ2-3, the V gene TRBV5-6, with D tentatively TRBD1 (7 bases). Trimming stripped 0 bases from V and 14 bases from J, with 13 bases between. The CDR3 length is 12 residues. Germline lookup yields CDR1 SGHDT and CDR2 YYEEEE. The CDR3 region is CASSLAGGSGYF. The CDR3 nucleotides read TGTGCCAGCAGCTTGGCAGGGGGGAGTGGGTATTTT. The whole variable domain, remainder taken from reference TRBV5-6 and TRBJ2-3, is DAGVTQSPTHLIKTRGQQVTLRCSPKSGHDTVSWYQQALGQGPQFIFQYYEEEERQRGNFPDRFSGHQFPNYSSELNVNALLLGDSALYLCASSLAGGSGYFGPGTRLTVL.

In its sample, this clone was seen a few times. This chain uses TRBV3-1 (or the pseudogene TRBV3-2) with TRBJ1-6, with D perhaps matching TRBD1 (6 bases). This CDR3 contains 14 residues. Germline V gene sequence: CDR1 LGHDT, CDR2 YNNKEL (reference sequence). The V and J ends lost 11 bases and 9 bases respectively, with 20 bases between them. CDR3 region: CAVGPGHQISPLHF. As DNA, the CDR3 is TGTGCCGTTGGGCCGGGACACCAAATTTCACCCCTCCACTTT.

V and J are TRBV19 and TRBJ2-1; D call uncertain. There are 14 residues in the CDR3. The V and J ends lost 5 bases and 5 bases respectively, with 13 bases between them. The V gene's germline CDR1 is LNHDA and CDR2 SQIVND (reference sequence). For the CDR3, the DNA is TGTGCCAGTAGTGGCTGGGCCTGGAACAATGAGCAGTTCTTC. It codes for CASSGWAWNNEQFF.